Sequencing of this TCR beta chain was carried out in a study of CD8+CD57+ T cells in acquired aplastic anemia. CDR3 size: 17 residues. CDR1 is MGHRA, CDR2 YSYEKL, per germline. V trimming: 1 base; J trimming: 1 base; junction bases outside the gene matches: 8. The TCR beta profiling, which covered VDJ combination and CDR3 sequence, was carried out using genomic DNA as the template. Each CDR3 protein is one row after TCRdb ran MiXCR on the reads. The table records 200,000 to 250,000 distinct CDR3 sequences, roughly 50% of them present only once. This clonotype showed up many times. Before being chosen for sequencing, patients had shown CD8+CD57+ cell expansion by flow cytometry. Blood was sampled before the patients had received any therapy.

This chain joins TRBV4-1 and TRBJ1-1, with 8 bases identical to TRBD1. The sequence derives from a human donor with aplastic anemia. Sequenced: sorted CD4+, CD8+, or CD8+CD57+ T cells (not recorded which) from PBMCs. CDR3 in DNA: TGCGCCAGCAGCCAAGGTTGGACAGGGAGGGCGAACACTGAAGCTTTCTTT. Translating it yields CASSQGWTGRANTEAFF.